These T cell receptor beta chains were read from a single sample in a study of OX40 agonist ivuxolimab in advanced cancers. Some clones are missing from TCRdb's copy, which holds only in-frame ones; the method was immunoSEQ multiplex PCR. The sample records 65,000 to 90,000 clones, 70% to 90% being singletons. The sample in question was CD4+ or CD8+ T cells sorted from blood, obtained in a trial of the OX40 agonist ivuxolimab. The source is an adult with an advanced solid tumor such as melanoma, head and neck, liver or kidney cancer. Both conserved end residues are part of each CDR3. The D gene is left open where the match is weak. Some rows mark clone size as missing; the rest say once, few, many or name a class of expanded clone.

. TRBJ2-7 . 16 TRBV27 TGTGCCAGCAGTTTAGCTCTAGGGGGTGGGGCCTACGAGCAGTACTTC CASSLALGGGAYEQYF
few TRBJ2-3 TRBD1 13 TRBV29-1 TGCAGCGTTCCCAGGGGGCAGACAGATACGCAGTATTTT CSVPRGQTDTQYF
few TRBJ2-7 . 12 TRBV11-2 TGTGCCAGCAGTACTCAGGGATACGAGCAGTACTTC CASSTQGYEQYF
. TRBJ2-7 . 13 TRBV2 TGTGCCAGCAGTGACCGCAGGACATACGAGCAGTACTTC CASSDRRTYEQYF
. TRBJ2-1 . 15 TRBV9 TGTGCCAGCAGCATTACTAGTCTAGCGCTCAATGAGCAGTTCTTC CASSITSLALNEQFF
. TRBJ2-5 TRBD2 14 TRBV5-1 TGCGCCAGCAGCTTATCTAGCGGTCAAGAGACCCAGTACTTC CASSLSSGQETQYF
. TRBJ2-7 . 17 TRBV4-2 TGTGCCAGCAGCCAAGACGGGTATGGGGGGATAATCGACGAGCAGTACTTC CASSQDGYGGIIDEQYF
once TRBJ2-5 . 14 TRBV4-1 TGCGCCAGCAGCCAATTAGGTAGTGACGAGACCCAGTACTTC CASSQLGSDETQYF
. TRBJ2-7 TRBD2 14 TRBV5-6 TGTGCCAGCGGCCTTGGGGCGGGAGGGTACGAGCAGTACTTC CASGLGAGGYEQYF
. TRBJ2-7 TRBD2 13 TRBV19 TGTGCCAGTAGTAATGCGGGGGAATACGAGCAGTACTTC CASSNAGEYEQYF
. TRBJ1-1 TRBD1 14 TRBV7-2 TGTGCCAGCAGACGGGACAGGGGGAACACTGAAGCTTTCTTT CASRRDRGNTEAFF
once TRBJ1-5 . 13 TRBV7-9 TGTGCCAGCAGCTCCGGGGTGATCAGCCCCCAGCATTTT CASSSGVISPQHF
. TRBJ1-1 TRBD1 14 TRBV10-3 TGTGCCATCAGTAGAGGACAGGGGGAAACTGAAGCTTTCTTT CAISRGQGETEAFF
. TRBJ1-1 TRBD1 15 TRBV7-2 TGTGCCAGCAGCTTCGGGACAGGGCAGAACACTGAAGCTTTCTTT CASSFGTGQNTEAFF
. TRBJ2-5 . 16 TRBV16 TGTGCCAGCAGCCAATCGGGGCAGGGCAGAGGAGAGACCCAGTACTTC CASSQSGQGRGETQYF
. TRBJ2-7 . 16 TRBV6-6 TGTGCCAGCAGCAGAGAGGGTGAGGTTTCCACCTACGAGCAGTACTTC CASSREGEVSTYEQYF
. TRBJ2-1 . 18 TRBV7-2 TGTGCCAGCAGCTTTAGGGTGTTGGACAGCGCGCCGAGTAGTGAGCAGTTCTTC CASSFRVLDSAPSSEQFF
. TRBJ2-7 . 14 TRBV5-1 TGCGCCAGCAGCTTGGGGCCTTGGGAGAACGAGCAGTACTTC CASSLGPWENEQYF
. TRBJ2-2 TRBD2 14 TRBV9 TGTGCCAGCAGCGTAGCAGCGGGGACCGGGGAGCTGTTTTTT CASSVAAGTGELFF
. TRBJ2-5 TRBD1 13 TRBV19 TGTGCCACCCGATGGACAGGGAGGGAGACCCAGTACTTC CATRWTGRETQYF